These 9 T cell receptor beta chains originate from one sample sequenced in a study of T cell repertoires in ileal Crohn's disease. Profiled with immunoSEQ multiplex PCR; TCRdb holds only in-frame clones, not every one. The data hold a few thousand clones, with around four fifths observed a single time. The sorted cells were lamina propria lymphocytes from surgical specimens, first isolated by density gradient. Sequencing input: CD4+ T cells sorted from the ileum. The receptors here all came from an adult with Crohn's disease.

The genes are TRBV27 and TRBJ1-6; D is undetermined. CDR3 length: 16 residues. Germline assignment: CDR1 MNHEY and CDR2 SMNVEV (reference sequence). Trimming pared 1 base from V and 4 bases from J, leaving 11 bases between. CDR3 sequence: CASSLFGPLYNSPLHF. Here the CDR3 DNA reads TGTGCCAGCAGTTTATTTGGCCCTTTGTATAATTCACCCCTCCACTTT.

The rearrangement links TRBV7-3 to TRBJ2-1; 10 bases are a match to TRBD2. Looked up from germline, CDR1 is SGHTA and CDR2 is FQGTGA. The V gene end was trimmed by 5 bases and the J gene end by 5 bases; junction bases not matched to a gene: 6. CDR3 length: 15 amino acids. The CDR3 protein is CASSPSAGGHNEQFF. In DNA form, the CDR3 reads TGTGCCAGCAGCCCCTCAGCGGGGGGGCACAATGAGCAGTTCTTC.

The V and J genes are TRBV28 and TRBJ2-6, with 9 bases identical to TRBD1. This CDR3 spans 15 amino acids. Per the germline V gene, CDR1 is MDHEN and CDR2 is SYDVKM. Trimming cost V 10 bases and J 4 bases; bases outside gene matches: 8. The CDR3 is CATNRGRAGANVLTF. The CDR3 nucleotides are TGTGCCACCAACAGGGGGCGGGCAGGGGCCAACGTCCTGACTTTC.

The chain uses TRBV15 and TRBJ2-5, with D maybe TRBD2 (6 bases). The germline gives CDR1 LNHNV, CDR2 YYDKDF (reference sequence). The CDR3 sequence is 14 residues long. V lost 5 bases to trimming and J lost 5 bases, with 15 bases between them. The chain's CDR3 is CATSLLAGHETQYF. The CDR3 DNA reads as TGTGCCACCAGCCTTCTGGCGGGGCATGAGACCCAGTACTTC.

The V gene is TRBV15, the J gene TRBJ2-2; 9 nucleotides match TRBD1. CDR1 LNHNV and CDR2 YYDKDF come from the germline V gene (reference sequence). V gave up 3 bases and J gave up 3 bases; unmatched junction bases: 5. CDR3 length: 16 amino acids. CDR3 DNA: TGTGCCACCAGCAGTCGGACAGGGGTCTACACCGGGGAGCTGTTTTTT. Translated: CATSSRTGVYTGELFF.

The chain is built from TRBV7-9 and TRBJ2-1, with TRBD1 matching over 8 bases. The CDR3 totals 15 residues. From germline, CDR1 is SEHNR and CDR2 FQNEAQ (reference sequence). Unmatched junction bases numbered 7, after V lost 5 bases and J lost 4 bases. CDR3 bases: TGTGCCAGCAGCACCGACAGGGGCCTATACAATGAGCAGTTCTTC. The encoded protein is CASSTDRGLYNEQFF.

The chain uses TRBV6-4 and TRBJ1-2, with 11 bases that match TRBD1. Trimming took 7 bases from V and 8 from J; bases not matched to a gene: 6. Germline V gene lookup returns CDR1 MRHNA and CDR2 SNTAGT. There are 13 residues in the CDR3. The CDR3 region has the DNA TGTGCCAGCACCTCAGGGACAGGGGGAGGCTACACCTTC. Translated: CASTSGTGGGYTF.

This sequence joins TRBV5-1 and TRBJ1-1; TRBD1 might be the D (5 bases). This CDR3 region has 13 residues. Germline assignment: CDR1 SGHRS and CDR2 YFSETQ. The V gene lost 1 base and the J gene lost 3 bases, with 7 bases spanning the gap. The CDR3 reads CASSLMGHTEAFF. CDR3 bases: TGCGCCAGCAGCTTGATGGGGCACACTGAAGCTTTCTTT. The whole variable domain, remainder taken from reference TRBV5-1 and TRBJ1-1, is KAGVTQTPRYLIKTRGQQVTLSCSPISGHRSVSWYQQTPGQGLQFLFEYFSETQRNKGNFPGRFSGRQFSNSRSEMNVSTLELGDSALYLCASSLMGHTEAFFGQGTRLTVV.

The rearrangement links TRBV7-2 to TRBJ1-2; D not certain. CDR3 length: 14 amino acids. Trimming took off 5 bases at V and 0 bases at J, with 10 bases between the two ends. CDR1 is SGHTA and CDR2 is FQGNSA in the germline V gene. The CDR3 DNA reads TGTGCCAGCAGCCCCTCCCTAGCTAACTATGGCTACACCTTC. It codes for CASSPSLANYGYTF.